These 15 T cell receptor beta chains came from one sample sequenced in a study of OX40 agonist ivuxolimab in advanced cancers. Measured with immunoSEQ multiplex PCR; TCRdb has only the in-frame clones, and not every one. The profile covers more than 70,000 clones, with 70% to 85% appearing a single time and about 0.4% taken by the ten largest. The sample here was CD4+ or CD8+ T cells sorted from blood, taken in a trial of the OX40 agonist ivuxolimab. All receptors come from an adult with an advanced solid tumor such as melanoma, head and neck, liver or kidney cancer.

The V call is TRBV27, the J call TRBJ2-7; a weak D match, TRBD1 (6 bases). The germline V gene has CDR1 MNHEY and CDR2 SMNVEV (reference sequence). Trimming took off 6 bases at V and 3 bases at J, with 15 bases between the two ends. The CDR3 is made up of 14 amino acids. The chain's CDR3 is CASSPLRDNYEQYF. The CDR3 region has the DNA TGTGCCAGCAGCCCTTTACGGGACAACTACGAGCAGTACTTC.

V is TRBV5-4 and J is TRBJ1-1, with D hard to call. V lost 0 bases and J 3 bases, leaving 6 bases between the germline ends. The germline V gene has CDR1 SGHNT and CDR2 YYREEE (reference sequence). The CDR3 loop spans 13 amino acids. CDR3 residues: CASSLVWDTEAFF. CDR3 nucleotide sequence: TGTGCCAGCAGCTTGGTCTGGGACACTGAAGCTTTCTTT.

The chain links TRBV6-6 to TRBJ1-4; no reliable D call. CDR3 length: 13 residues. Trimming stripped 6 bases from V and 0 bases from J, with 5 bases between. Germline V gene lookup returns CDR1 MNHNY and CDR2 SVGAGI (reference sequence). The CDR3 reads CASRLSTNEKLFF. The DNA for the CDR3 is TGTGCCAGCAGATTATCAACTAATGAAAAACTGTTTTTT.

The rearrangement links TRBV5-1 to TRBJ2-3; D might be TRBD1 or TRBD2, each matching 5 bases. Germline V CDR1 and CDR2: SGHRS, YFSETQ. The CDR3 extends over 14 amino acids. V was clipped by 4 bases and J by 5 bases, with 14 bases between them. The CDR3 protein is CASSPGPPRDTQYF. CDR3 bases: TGCGCCAGCAGCCCGGGACCCCCGCGAGATACGCAGTATTTT.

V and J are TRBV7-9 and TRBJ2-7; 7 bases map to TRBD1. V dropped 3 bases and J dropped 0; count of bases not matched to a gene: 8. Germline V lookup: CDR1 SEHNR, CDR2 FQNEAQ (reference sequence). This CDR3 comprises 16 residues. CDR3 DNA: TGTGCCAGCAGCTTTTATTCCGGGACAGACTCCTACGAGCAGTACTTC. Amino acids: CASSFYSGTDSYEQYF.

This clone was seen only a few times. V and J are TRBV2 and TRBJ1-6, with D unresolved. This CDR3 has 13 residues. CDR1 is SNHLY, CDR2 FYNNEI, per germline. V lost 7 bases, J lost 8 bases, and 12 bases lay in between. The CDR3 is CASMGSVDSPLHF. The CDR3 region has the DNA TGTGCCAGCATGGGGAGTGTGGATTCACCCCTCCACTTT.

The chain combines TRBV5-1 with TRBJ1-4; 9 bases align to TRBD1. The CDR3 has 14 amino acids. CDR1 is SGHRS and CDR2 is YFSETQ in the germline V gene. J lost 5 bases, V lost 2 bases, and 1 base had no gene match. CDR3 coding DNA: TGCGCCAGCAGCTTAGGGACAGGGAATGAAAAACTGTTTTTT. It translates to CASSLGTGNEKLFF.

This chain links TRBV7-2 with TRBJ2-1, with no clear D. Germline lookup yields CDR1 SGHTA and CDR2 FQGNSA. The CDR3 is made up of 13 amino acids. The V end was cut by 5 bases, the J end by 3 bases, with 8 bases between. Written as DNA, the CDR3 is TGTGCCAGCAGCGTGGTCTTCTACAATGAGCAGTTCTTC. Translated: CASSVVFYNEQFF.

The V and J genes are TRBV5-1 and TRBJ2-1; the match to TRBD2 covers 7 bases. The CDR3 totals 17 residues. Germline V CDR1 and CDR2: SGHRS, YFSETQ. V shed 4 bases and J 7 bases; nucleotides not matched to a gene: 17. CDR3 bases: TGCGCCAGCAGCCTGGCCCCCTCCGGGACTACGGGGAATGAGCAGTTCTTC. The encoded protein is CASSLAPSGTTGNEQFF.

V usage is TRBV2 and J usage is TRBJ2-4, with 13 nucleotides matching TRBD2. The CDR3 runs to 18 residues. CDR1 and CDR2 from the germline V gene are SNHLY and FYNNEI. V lost 5 bases and J lost 0; bases outside the gene matches: 7. Written as DNA, the CDR3 is TGTGCCAGCAGTAAACTAGCGGGAGGGCCGCTAGCCAAAAACATTCAGTACTTC. Encoded protein: CASSKLAGGPLAKNIQYF.

This clone was found a few times. This sequence joins TRBV6-5 and TRBJ1-5; D is undetermined. CDR1 and CDR2 from the germline V gene are MNHEY and SVGAGI. The CDR3 extends over 11 amino acids. The V end was cut by 0 bases, the J end by 15 bases, with 9 bases between. CDR3 amino acids: CASSYSSEGHF. The CDR3 DNA reads as TGTGCCAGCAGTTACTCAAGTGAAGGGCATTTT.

The chain joins TRBV7-3 to TRBJ2-1; 7 bases are a match to TRBD1. This CDR3 spans 16 amino acids. V was pared by 5 bases and J by 0 bases, with 7 bases of the junction left unmatched. The germline CDR1 and CDR2 sequences are SGHTA and FQGTGA. The CDR3: CASSNEGTASYNEQFF. CDR3 DNA sequence: TGTGCCAGCAGCAATGAAGGGACAGCCTCCTACAATGAGCAGTTCTTC. Drawing the rest from reference TRBV7-3 and TRBJ2-1, the complete variable domain is GAGVSQTPSNKVTEKGKYVELRCDPISGHTALYWYRQSLGQGPEFLIYFQGTGAADDSGLPNDRFFAVRPEGSVSTLKIQRTERGDSAVYLCASSNEGTASYNEQFFGPGTRLTVL.

The V and J genes are TRBV5-4 and TRBJ2-2; D is ambiguous. The V gene's germline CDR1 is SGHNT and CDR2 YYREEE (reference sequence). This CDR3 is built from 16 residues. Between the trimmed V and J ends, which lost 0 bases and 7 bases, there was a span of 16 bases. The CDR3 DNA sequence: TGTGCCAGCAGCTTGGGCAGCCTACTATCTATCGGGGAGCTGTTTTTT. This gives the protein CASSLGSLLSIGELFF. The entire variable domain, with the rest obtained from reference TRBV5-4 and TRBJ2-2, is as follows: ETGVTQSPTHLIKTRGQQVTLRCSSQSGHNTVSWYQQALGQGPQFIFQYYREEENGRGNFPPRFSGLQFPNYSSELNVNALELDDSALYLCASSLGSLLSIGELFFGEGSRLTVL.

The V call is TRBV29-1, the J call TRBJ2-1; 10 bases are shared with TRBD2. This CDR3 is 14 amino acids long. Per the germline V gene, CDR1 is SQVTM and CDR2 is ANQGSEA. Trimming took 6 bases from V and 7 from J; bases not matched to a gene: 9. Here the CDR3 DNA reads TGCAGCGTCATAGCGGGAGGAAGAGTAAATGAGCAGTTCTTC. Encoded protein: CSVIAGGRVNEQFF.

This rearrangement joins TRBV18 to TRBJ2-7; 9 bases fit TRBD1. Germline V lookup: CDR1 KGHSH, CDR2 LQKENI. With V trimmed by 2 bases and J by 4 bases, 3 bases remained unmatched. This CDR3 spans 14 amino acids. The CDR3 protein is CASSPRGQGYEQYF. CDR3 nucleotide sequence: TGTGCCAGCTCACCAAGGGGACAGGGATACGAGCAGTACTTC.